This T cell receptor (beta chain) was documented in a study of T-cell reconstitution after alpha-beta-depleted transplantation in children. Study-level findings and limits: Alpha-beta T cells present about two months after transplant were reported to originate from several hundred expanded graft clones.

This clonotype occurred many times. Its target is not known. V shed 1 base and J 9 bases; nucleotides not matched to a gene: 5. The CDR3 has 14 residues. Germline lookup yields CDR1 DFQATT and CDR2 SNEGSKA (reference sequence). Unique molecular identifiers were used in preparing the TCRbeta library. From the PCR reads, TCRdb called clonotypes with MiXCR, one entry per CDR3 protein. The table records roughly 70,000 distinct CDR3 sequences, approximately 5% of them present only once. This chain connects TRBV20-1 to TRBJ2-6; 8 positions match TRBD1. The sequence derives from a boy under two years old who had a stem cell transplant for acute myeloid leukemia, so the T cells may come from the graft donor. The starting material was PBMCs, mostly from graft donor cells, obtained 180 days after TCRalphabeta/CD19-depleted stem cell transplant. CDR3 nucleotide sequence: TGCAGTGCTAGAGCTTACAGGGGGAACAACGTCCTGACTTTC. This sequence encodes CSARAYRGNNVLTF.